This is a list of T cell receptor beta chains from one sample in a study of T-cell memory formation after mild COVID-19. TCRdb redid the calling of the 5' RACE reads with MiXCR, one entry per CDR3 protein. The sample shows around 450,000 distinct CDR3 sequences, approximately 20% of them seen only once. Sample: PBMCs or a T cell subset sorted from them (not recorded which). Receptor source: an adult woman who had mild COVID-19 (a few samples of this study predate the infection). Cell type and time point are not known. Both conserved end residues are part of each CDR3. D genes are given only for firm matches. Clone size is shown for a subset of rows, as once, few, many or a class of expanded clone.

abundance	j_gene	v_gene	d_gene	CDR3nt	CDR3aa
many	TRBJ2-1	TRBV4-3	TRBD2	TGCGCCAGCAGCCAAGATGGGGCGGGAGGTAACAATGAGCAGTTCTTC	CASSQDGAGGNNEQFF
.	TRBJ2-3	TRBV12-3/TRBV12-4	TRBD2	TGTGCCAGCAGGAGGGCGGGAGGAGAAGATACGCAGTATTTT	CASRRAGGEDTQYF
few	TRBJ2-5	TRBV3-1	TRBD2	TGTGCCAGCAGCCTAGCGGGAGGGCCCTCAGAGACCCAGTACTTC	CASSLAGGPSETQYF
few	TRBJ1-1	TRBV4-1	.	TGCGCCAGCAGCCAGGTGACAGTGAGGGACACTGAAGCTTTCTTT	CASSQVTVRDTEAFF
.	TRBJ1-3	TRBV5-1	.	TGCGCCAGCAGCTTGGCTGGGGTGGACTCTGGAAACACCATATATTTT	CASSLAGVDSGNTIYF
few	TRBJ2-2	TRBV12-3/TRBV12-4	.	TGTGCCAGCAGTTTATGGGGGAGCGAGGTCGGGGAGCTGTTTTTT	CASSLWGSEVGELFF
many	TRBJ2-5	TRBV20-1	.	TGCAGTGCTACCGAAGGGACACCGAAGGTCGAGATAAGTTTGGAGACCCAGTACTTC	CSATEGTPKVEISLETQYF
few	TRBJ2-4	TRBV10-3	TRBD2	TGTGCCATCAGTGAGTCCGCGGGGGAGTCCCGCAACATTCAGTACTTC	CAISESAGESRNIQYF
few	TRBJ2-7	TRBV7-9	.	TGTGCCAGCAGCTCGGACGGTTCCTACGAGCAGTACTTC	CASSSDGSYEQYF
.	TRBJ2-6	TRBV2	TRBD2	TGTGCCAGCAGACCAGCGGGGGGTATCTCTGGGGCCAACGTCCTGACTTTC	CASRPAGGISGANVLTF
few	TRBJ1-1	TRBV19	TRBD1	TGTGCCACAGGGACAGGGAAAATTGAAGCTTTCTTT	CATGTGKIEAFF
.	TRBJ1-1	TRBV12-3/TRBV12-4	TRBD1	TGTGCCAGCAGTTGGTTCGGTCCCAGGGGGGACACTGAAGCTTTCTTT	CASSWFGPRGDTEAFF
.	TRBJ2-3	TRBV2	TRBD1	TGTGCCAGCAAAAGGGTAGGACAGGGTGAAGATACGCAGTATTTT	CASKRVGQGEDTQYF
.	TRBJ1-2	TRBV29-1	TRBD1	TGCAGCGTCGCAAGACAGGGCCAAAGTCTCTATGGCTACACCTTC	CSVARQGQSLYGYTF
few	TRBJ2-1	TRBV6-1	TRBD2	TGTGCCAGCAGTGAAGTAGCGGGAGATGAGGGTGAGCAGTTCTTC	CASSEVAGDEGEQFF
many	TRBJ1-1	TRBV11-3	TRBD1	TGTGCCAGCAGCTCCGCCCGACAGGGGGCCGGGACTGAAGCTTTCTTT	CASSSARQGAGTEAFF
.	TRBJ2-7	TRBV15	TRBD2	TGTGCCACCAGCAGAGAGGCTCGGAGCGGGGGCTACGAGCAGTACTTC	CATSREARSGGYEQYF
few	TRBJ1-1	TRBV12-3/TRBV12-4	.	TGTGCCAGCAGGTCCGTGCAGCGAGGGACTGAAGCTTTCTTT	CASRSVQRGTEAFF
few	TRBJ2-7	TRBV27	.	TGTGCCAGCAGTTTATCGCGGACAGTCATATACGAGCAGTACTTC	CASSLSRTVIYEQYF
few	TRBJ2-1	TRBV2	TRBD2	TGTGCCAGCAGTTCGATCCCGGCTAGCGGGATTCAATACAATGAGCAGTTCTTC	CASSSIPASGIQYNEQFF
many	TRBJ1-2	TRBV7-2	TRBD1	TGTGCCAGCAGCTTAGGGACAGGGTCCTATGGCTACACCTTC	CASSLGTGSYGYTF
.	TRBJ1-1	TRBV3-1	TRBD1	TGTGCCAGCAGCCGGGGAGGACAGGGTCACACTGAAGCTTTCTTT	CASSRGGQGHTEAFF
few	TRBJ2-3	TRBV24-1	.	TGTGCCACCAGTGACCCCGCGGGGGCCACAGATACGCAGTATTTT	CATSDPAGATDTQYF
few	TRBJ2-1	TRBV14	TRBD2	TGTGCCAGCAGCTCCATCCACGGGACTAGCGGGAGGGGGTCATTAGGTGAGCAGTTCTTC	CASSSIHGTSGRGSLGEQFF
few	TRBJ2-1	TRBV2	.	TGTGCCAGTCGGTGGCGGGCAGGGGACCTCTACAATGAGCAGTTCTTC	CASRWRAGDLYNEQFF
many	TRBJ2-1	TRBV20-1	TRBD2	TGCAGTGCCTCGGGACTAGCGGGAGGGGGATACTACAATGAGCAGTTCTTC	CSASGLAGGGYYNEQFF
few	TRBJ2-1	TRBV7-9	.	TGTGCCAGCAGCCCACGGGGAGTCTCATCTTCCAATGAGCAGTTCTTC	CASSPRGVSSSNEQFF
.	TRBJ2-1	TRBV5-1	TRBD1	TGCGCCAGTCAAGGGGACAGGGGAGCTTCAAATGAGCAGTTCTTC	CASQGDRGASNEQFF
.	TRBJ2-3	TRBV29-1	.	TGCAGCGCCCTCCCGAGCGGGACATTCACAGATACGCAGTATTTT	CSALPSGTFTDTQYF
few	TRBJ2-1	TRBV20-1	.	TGCAGTGCTCCAGTCTTAGGAGCCTACAATGAGCAGTTCTTC	CSAPVLGAYNEQFF
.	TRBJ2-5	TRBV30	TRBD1	TGTGCCTGGAGGGGACAGTGGACTTTGGGAGAGACCCAGTACTTC	CAWRGQWTLGETQYF
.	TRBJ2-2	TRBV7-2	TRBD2	TGTGCCAGCAGCCTCATAGCGGGAGGGCACCGTTGGGGGAACACCGGGGAGCTGTTTTTT	CASSLIAGGHRWGNTGELFF
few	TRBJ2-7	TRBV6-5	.	TGTGCCAGCAGCATGGACGGACAAAGCTCCTACGAGCAGTACTTC	CASSMDGQSSYEQYF
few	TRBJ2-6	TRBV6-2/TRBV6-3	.	TGTGCCGCATTGTTAGGGACCGGGGCCAACGTCCTGACTTTC	CAALLGTGANVLTF
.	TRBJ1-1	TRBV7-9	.	TGTGCCAGCACCCCCCTTGGTGGGTACACTGAAGCTTTCTTT	CASTPLGGYTEAFF
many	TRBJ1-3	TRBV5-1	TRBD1	TGCGCCAGCAGCTTGGACAGGGGGGACTCTGGAAACACCATATATTTT	CASSLDRGDSGNTIYF
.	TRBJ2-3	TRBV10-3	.	TGTGCCATCAACCGAGGGAACACAGATACGCAGTATTTT	CAINRGNTDTQYF
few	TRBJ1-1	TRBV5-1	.	TGCGCCAGCAGCTTCACCCAGGGGAACACTGAAGCTTTCTTT	CASSFTQGNTEAFF
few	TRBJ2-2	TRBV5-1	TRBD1	TGCGCCAGCAAGACAGGGTTCGGAGTTAGGGAGCTGTTTTTT	CASKTGFGVRELFF
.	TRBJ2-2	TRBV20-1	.	TGCAGTGCTAGACAGGGTTCGAACACCGGGGAGCTGTTTTTT	CSARQGSNTGELFF
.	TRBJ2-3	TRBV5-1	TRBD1	TGCGCCAGCAGCTCTGACAGGGGAGGCTCGTATACGCAGTATTTT	CASSSDRGGSYTQYF